The 20 T cell receptor beta chains below come from one sample, sequenced in a study of T cell responses to AZD1222 COVID-19 vaccine. Profiling relied on immunoSEQ multiplex PCR, and the TCRdb table lists in-frame clones only, not all of them. The sample lists 95,000 to 100,000 clones; roughly 80% were seen once. Source: peripheral blood, taken 28 days after the second AZD1222 dose. Receptor source: an adult who received the AZD1222 COVID-19 vaccine.

V usage is TRBV18 and J usage is TRBJ2-7; D remains unclear. From germline, CDR1 is KGHSH and CDR2 LQKENI. Trimming removed 1 base from V and 3 bases from J, with 13 bases in between. The CDR3 covers 15 residues. The CDR3 coding sequence is TGTGCCAGCTCACCACTCATGCGTAGCAGCTACGAGCAGTACTTC. Translation: CASSPLMRSSYEQYF. Complete variable domain (other parts from reference TRBV18 and TRBJ2-7): NAGVMQNPRHLVRRRGQEARLRCSPMKGHSHVYWYRQLPEEGLKFMVYLQKENIIDESGMPKERFSAEFPKEGPSILRIQQVVRGDSAAYFCASSPLMRSSYEQYFGPGTRLTVT.

The chain couples TRBV5-1 to TRBJ2-3; 12 bases line up with TRBD2. Germline values: CDR1 SGHRS, CDR2 YFSETQ. V trimming: 1 base; J trimming: 0 bases; junction bases outside the gene matches: 3. This CDR3 contains 17 residues. The CDR3 nucleotides read TGCGCCAGCAGCTTGACTAGCGGGGGGCTGAGCACAGATACGCAGTATTTT. This sequence encodes CASSLTSGGLSTDTQYF.

This chain joins TRBV10-3 and TRBJ2-7, with 9 bases matching TRBD2. The germline CDR1 and CDR2 sequences are ENHRY and SYGVKD. The V and J ends lost 3 bases and 3 bases, in that order; junction bases with no gene match: 3. The CDR3 runs to 14 residues. In DNA, the CDR3 is TGTGCCATCAGTGATGGCGGGGGGGACTACGAGCAGTACTTC. Protein product: CAISDGGGDYEQYF.

V gene TRBV5-1 combines with J gene TRBJ2-3, with 7 bases identical to TRBD1. This CDR3 has 13 residues. Per the germline V gene, CDR1 is SGHRS and CDR2 is YFSETQ. The junction had 9 bases not matched to a gene; V was cut back by 0 bases and J by 14 bases. The chain's CDR3 is CASSLGQGDKGYF. The CDR3 DNA is TGCGCCAGCAGCTTGGGACAGGGAGATAAGGGGTATTTT.

This clone showed up just once. The chain joins TRBV7-9 to TRBJ2-2, with D possibly TRBD2 on 7 matching bases. Looked up from germline, CDR1 is SEHNR and CDR2 is FQNEAQ (reference sequence). V was shortened by 4 bases and J by 2 bases, with 17 bases between the two germline ends. CDR3 length: 17 amino acids. The CDR3 DNA follows: TGTGCCAGCAGCTCTTTGTCGGGGGGCCCCAACACCGGGGAGCTGTTTTTT. This sequence encodes CASSSLSGGPNTGELFF.

The chain recombines TRBV19 with TRBJ1-1; tentatively, D is TRBD1 (5 bases). There are 15 residues in the CDR3. V gave up 1 base and J gave up 5 bases, with 14 bases separating them. The germline gives CDR1 LNHDA, CDR2 SQIVND (reference sequence). CDR3 in DNA: TGTGCCAGTAGTATAGGTGGGGCTACCCCGACTGAAGCTTTCTTT. Its translation: CASSIGGATPTEAFF. Using reference TRBV19 and TRBJ1-1 for the parts outside the CDR3, the full variable domain is DGGITQSPKYLFRKEGQNVTLSCEQNLNHDAMYWYRQDPGQGLRLIYYSQIVNDFQKGDIAEGYSVSREKKESFPLTVTSAQKNPTAFYLCASSIGGATPTEAFFGQGTRLTVV.

The rearrangement links TRBV4-3 to TRBJ1-5; D unclear. V was clipped by 0 bases and J by 7 bases, with 22 bases between them. CDR3 size: 18 residues. Per germline, CDR1 LGHNA and CDR2 YSLEER. Here the CDR3 DNA reads TGCGCCAGCAGCCAAGATTCGATCACTGCCACGCAGGTCCAGCCCCAGCATTTT. As protein: CASSQDSITATQVQPQHF.

The chain employs TRBV30 and TRBJ2-1; TRBD1 agrees at 8 bases. The CDR3 loop spans 14 amino acids. Germline V gene lookup returns CDR1 GTSNPN and CDR2 SVGIG (reference sequence). The junction had 3 bases not matched to a gene; V was cut back by 5 bases and J by 0 bases. The CDR3 loop is CAWGTGFSYNEQFF. In nucleotides, the CDR3 is TGTGCCTGGGGGACAGGTTTCTCCTACAATGAGCAGTTCTTC.

The DNA for the CDR3 is TGCGCCAGCAGCTCCACGGGGGGGCCGGGAGATACGCAGTATTTT. This codes for CASSSTGGPGDTQYF. This chain uses TRBV5-1 with TRBJ2-3, with 8 bases matching TRBD2. Unmatched junction bases numbered 8, after V lost 3 bases and J lost 5 bases. CDR3 length equals 15 residues. The germline gives CDR1 SGHRS, CDR2 YFSETQ. Full variable domain (outside the CDR3, taken from reference TRBV5-1 and TRBJ2-3): KAGVTQTPRYLIKTRGQQVTLSCSPISGHRSVSWYQQTPGQGLQFLFEYFSETQRNKGNFPGRFSGRQFSNSRSEMNVSTLELGDSALYLCASSSTGGPGDTQYFGPGTRLTVL.

The gene calls are TRBV7-9 and TRBJ2-2; D unresolved. Trimming stripped 8 bases from V and 6 bases from J, with 13 bases between. CDR1 SEHNR and CDR2 FQNEAQ come from the germline V gene (reference sequence). The CDR3 loop spans 13 amino acids. CDR3 residues: CASGLEVPGELFF. As DNA, the CDR3 is TGTGCCAGCGGCCTAGAAGTACCCGGGGAGCTGTTTTTT.

The genes are TRBV3-1 (or the pseudogene TRBV3-2) and TRBJ2-1; possibly TRBD1 for D (5 bases). The CDR3 loop spans 12 amino acids. Germline V gene sequence: CDR1 LGHDT, CDR2 YNNKEL (reference sequence). V lost 2 bases, J lost 9 bases, and 8 bases lay in between. The CDR3 coding sequence is TGTGCCAGCAGCCAACAGGGATTTGAGCAGTTCTTC. It is translated as CASSQQGFEQFF.

The gene calls are TRBV7-9 and TRBJ1-2; possible D gene TRBD1, 6 bases. CDR3 length: 14 residues. The germline V and J ends were trimmed by 5 bases and 6 bases, with 16 bases remaining between them. Germline V CDR1 and CDR2: SEHNR, FQNEAQ (reference sequence). The CDR3 nucleotides are TGTGCCAGCAGCCGTTCGGACAGCCCTGATGGCTACACCTTC. Protein: CASSRSDSPDGYTF.

The chain recombines TRBV12-3 or TRBV12-4 with TRBJ1-2; TRBD1 is a possible D gene (6 bases). The CDR3 sequence is 13 residues long. V was clipped by 0 bases and J by 8 bases, with 10 bases between them. As DNA, the CDR3 is TGTGCCAGCAGTTTAGCAGGGGGGAACGGCTACACCTTC. Amino acids: CASSLAGGNGYTF.

The sample holds a few counts of this clone. This chain connects TRBV5-1 to TRBJ2-7, with TRBD1 identical over 12 bases. The CDR3 extends over 15 amino acids. After removal of 0 bases from V and 4 bases from J, the junction contained 2 bases not matched to a gene. CDR1 and CDR2 (germline): SGHRS, YFSETQ. CDR3 sequence (DNA): TGCGCCAGCAGCTTGGGGGGACAGGGGGCGTACGAGCAGTACTTC. Its translation is CASSLGGQGAYEQYF.

The CDR3 reads CSVSVAGGPNEQFF. CDR3 coding DNA: TGCAGCGTTTCCGTGGCGGGAGGGCCTAATGAGCAGTTCTTC. The chain has TRBV29-1 and TRBJ2-1, with TRBD2 identical over 9 bases. Germline V gene sequence: CDR1 SQVTM, CDR2 ANQGSEA. The CDR3 consists of 14 residues. The ends lost 5 bases at V and 7 bases at J; junction bases unmatched: 9.

The V call is TRBV5-1, the J call TRBJ1-2, with D possibly being TRBD1 (5 bases). Trimming took 3 bases from V and 8 from J, leaving 11 bases between them. Germline CDR1 reads SGHRS; CDR2 reads YFSETQ. The CDR3 consists of 12 residues. Here the CDR3 DNA reads TGCGCCAGCAGCTCGACAGTAACCGGCTACACCTTC. As protein: CASSSTVTGYTF.

This sequence joins TRBV7-2 and TRBJ2-1; D remains ambiguous. There are 12 residues in the CDR3. V dropped 4 bases and J dropped 10 bases, with 11 bases sitting between them. The V gene's germline CDR1 is SGHTA and CDR2 FQGNSA. The CDR3 bases are TGTGCCAGCAGCTCCCTAGGGAACGAGCAGTTCTTC. Translation: CASSSLGNEQFF. The complete variable domain, with remaining parts taken from reference TRBV7-2 and TRBJ2-1, reads GAGVSQSPSNKVTEKGKDVELRCDPISGHTALYWYRQSLGQGLEFLIYFQGNSAPDKSGLPSDRFSAERTGGSVSTLTIQRTQQEDSAVYLCASSSLGNEQFFGPGTRLTVL.

The chain is built from TRBV3-1 (or the pseudogene TRBV3-2) and TRBJ2-7; 15 bases agree with TRBD2. Germline V CDR1 and CDR2: LGHDT, YNNKEL (reference sequence). Trimming removed 4 bases from V and 3 bases from J; junction bases left unmatched: 4. This CDR3 has 16 residues. The CDR3 sequence is CASSPGTSGRNYEQYF. The CDR3 region has the DNA TGTGCCAGCAGCCCTGGGACTAGCGGGAGGAACTACGAGCAGTACTTC.

This rearrangement joins TRBV6-1 to TRBJ1-5; perhaps TRBD1 as D (5 bases). The CDR3 has 14 residues. V gave up 0 bases and J gave up 6 bases, with 9 bases separating them. Germline CDR1 is MNHNS and CDR2 is SASEGT. The CDR3 DNA sequence: TGTGCCAGCAGTGAAGCGGCAGGGTTTCAGCCCCAGCATTTT. Translation: CASSEAAGFQPQHF.

This chain uses TRBV30 with TRBJ2-5; D gene uncertain. The germline V and J ends were trimmed by 0 bases and 2 bases, with 4 bases remaining between them. The germline V gene encodes CDR1 GTSNPN and CDR2 SVGIG (reference sequence). This CDR3 has 12 amino acids. CDR3 sequence: CAWSVVQETQYF. The CDR3 DNA follows: TGTGCCTGGAGTGTGGTTCAAGAGACCCAGTACTTC.